The rows below give T cell receptor beta chains drawn from one sample of a study of T cells in Graves' hyperthyroidism and ophthalmopathy. TCRdb processed the multiplex PCR reads anew with MiXCR; each CDR3 protein has one entry. The sample contains around 300,000 distinct CDR3 sequences, roughly 15% of which appear only once. The source material was blood. These receptors all stem from a woman aged 40 to 50 with Graves' ophthalmopathy. Each CDR3 is given with its conserved first and last residue. The order of the fields is V gene, J gene, clone size, D gene, CDR3 protein, CDR3 DNA. D genes are given only for firm matches. For some rows the clone size is stated as once, few or many, or as a class when expanded; others skip it.

V: TRBV5-6; J: TRBJ1-6; size: .; D: .; CDR3: CASSSDGGSSPLHF; DNA: TGTGCCAGCAGCTCCGACGGGGGCTCTTCACCCCTCCACTTT
V: TRBV7-9; J: TRBJ1-1; size: many; D: .; CDR3: CASSLAQLNTEAFF; DNA: TGTGCCAGCAGCTTAGCACAGCTGAACACTGAAGCTTTCTTT
V: TRBV9; J: TRBJ2-3; size: many; D: .; CDR3: CASSVAGENTQYF; DNA: TGTGCCAGCAGCGTGGCCGGCGAGAATACGCAGTATTTT
V: TRBV7-9; J: TRBJ1-2; size: many; D: .; CDR3: CASSLASDSYGYTF; DNA: TGTGCCAGCAGCTTAGCATCGGACAGCTATGGCTACACCTTC
V: TRBV11-2; J: TRBJ1-2; size: many; D: .; CDR3: CASSLDHYGYTF; DNA: TGTGCCAGCAGCTTAGACCACTATGGCTACACCTTC
V: TRBV27; J: TRBJ1-4; size: many; D: .; CDR3: CASRKGFREKLFF; DNA: TGTGCCAGCAGGAAGGGGTTTAGAGAAAAACTGTTTTTT
V: TRBV12-5; J: TRBJ2-1; size: many; D: TRBD2; CDR3: CASGLVDGGAYNEQFF; DNA: TGTGCTAGTGGTTTGGTAGACGGGGGGGCATACAATGAGCAGTTCTTC
V: TRBV10-3; J: TRBJ1-2; size: many; D: TRBD1; CDR3: CAAQGVKGYGYTF; DNA: TGTGCCGCCCAGGGGGTTAAAGGCTATGGCTACACCTTC
V: TRBV12-3/TRBV12-4; J: TRBJ2-5; size: many; D: .; CDR3: CASSKTGPETQYF; DNA: TGTGCCAGCAGTAAAACAGGGCCGGAGACCCAGTACTTC
V: TRBV18; J: TRBJ2-7; size: few; D: .; CDR3: CASSPRSKAYEQYF; DNA: TGTGCCAGCTCACCGCGGTCGAAAGCCTACGAGCAGTACTTC
V: TRBV20-1; J: TRBJ2-1; size: few; D: TRBD2; CDR3: CSARGASGTYNEQFF; DNA: TGCAGTGCTAGAGGGGCTAGCGGGACGTACAATGAGCAGTTCTTC
V: TRBV11-2; J: TRBJ1-1; size: many; D: TRBD1; CDR3: CASSLAGTGGKAFF; DNA: TGTGCCAGCAGCTTAGCCGGGACAGGGGGCAAGGCTTTCTTT
V: TRBV25-1; J: TRBJ1-6; size: few; D: .; CDR3: CASRLSRSYNSPLHF; DNA: TGTGCCAGCAGGCTAAGTAGGTCCTATAATTCACCCCTCCACTTT
V: TRBV15; J: TRBJ2-7; size: .; D: TRBD1; CDR3: CATSRGTGIVYEQYF; DNA: TGTGCCACCAGCAGAGGGACAGGGATAGTCTACGAGCAGTACTTC
V: TRBV6-1; J: TRBJ1-2; size: many; D: TRBD1; CDR3: CASTKDRGHDYGYTF; DNA: TGTGCCAGCACCAAGGACAGGGGGCATGACTATGGCTACACCTTC
V: TRBV18; J: TRBJ1-2; size: few; D: .; CDR3: CASSPPGAEGYGYTF; DNA: TGTGCCAGCTCACCTCCTGGGGCCGAGGGCTATGGCTACACCTTC
V: TRBV18; J: TRBJ2-2; size: few; D: TRBD1; CDR3: CASSPTGGNTGELFF; DNA: TGTGCCAGCTCACCGACAGGGGGAAACACCGGGGAGCTGTTTTTT
V: TRBV3-1; J: TRBJ2-7; size: .; D: TRBD2; CDR3: CASSRTSDEQYF; DNA: TGTGCCAGCTCCCGGACTAGCGACGAGCAGTACTTC
V: TRBV19; J: TRBJ1-1; size: many; D: .; CDR3: CASSIVQANTEAFF; DNA: TGTGCCAGTAGTATAGTACAGGCGAACACTGAAGCTTTCTTT
V: TRBV2; J: TRBJ2-2; size: many; D: TRBD1; CDR3: CASSTRDSTTGELFF; DNA: TGTGCCAGCAGTACTCGGGACAGTACCACCGGGGAGCTGTTTTTT
V: TRBV15; J: TRBJ2-5; size: many; D: .; CDR3: CATSGRQPQETQYF; DNA: TGTGCCACCAGCGGAAGGCAACCCCAAGAGACCCAGTACTTC
V: TRBV3-1; J: TRBJ1-6; size: many; D: TRBD1; CDR3: CASSRTGLNSPLHF; DNA: TGTGCCAGCAGCCGGACAGGGCTTAATTCACCCCTCCACTTT
V: TRBV18; J: TRBJ1-6; size: .; D: TRBD1; CDR3: CASSPTANTGGNSPLHF; DNA: TGTGCCAGCTCACCCACGGCAAATACAGGGGGGAATTCACCCCTCCACTTT
V: TRBV28; J: TRBJ2-7; size: many; D: .; CDR3: CATTSGRNSYEQYF; DNA: TGTGCCACCACCTCGGGACGGAACTCCTACGAGCAGTACTTC
V: TRBV3-1; J: TRBJ1-6; size: few; D: TRBD1; CDR3: CASQGQGNSPLHF; DNA: TGTGCCAGCCAGGGACAGGGGAATTCACCCCTCCACTTT
V: TRBV6-1; J: TRBJ2-7; size: many; D: .; CDR3: CATESSSYEQYF; DNA: TGTGCCACAGAGAGTTCCTCCTACGAGCAGTACTTC
V: TRBV5-4; J: TRBJ1-1; size: few; D: TRBD1; CDR3: CASSSTGDREAFF; DNA: TGTGCCAGCAGCTCTACAGGGGATCGAGAAGCTTTCTTT
V: TRBV19; J: TRBJ1-5; size: .; D: TRBD1; CDR3: CASSRRQGYSNQPQHF; DNA: TGTGCCAGTAGTAGAAGACAGGGATATAGCAATCAGCCCCAGCATTTT
V: TRBV20-1; J: TRBJ2-5; size: many; D: TRBD1; CDR3: CSARALGTAQETQYF; DNA: TGCAGTGCTAGAGCACTAGGGACAGCGCAAGAGACCCAGTACTTC
V: TRBV3-1; J: TRBJ1-5; size: .; D: .; CDR3: CASSQDRRGAQPQHF; DNA: TGTGCCAGCAGCCAAGATCGGAGGGGGGCGCAGCCCCAGCATTTT
V: TRBV19; J: TRBJ2-2; size: .; D: .; CDR3: CASSIGRNTGELFF; DNA: TGTGCCAGTAGTATAGGCAGGAACACCGGGGAGCTGTTTTTT
V: TRBV3-1; J: TRBJ2-5; size: .; D: TRBD2; CDR3: CDSSPRLAEETQYF; DNA: TGTGACAGCAGCCCCAGACTAGCGGAAGAGACCCAGTACTTC
V: TRBV11-1; J: TRBJ2-7; size: few; D: .; CDR3: CASSSQLDRTYEQYF; DNA: TGTGCCAGCAGCTCCCAGCTGGACAGAACCTACGAGCAGTACTTC
V: TRBV28; J: TRBJ2-7; size: few; D: TRBD2; CDR3: CASSPLAESYEQYF; DNA: TGTGCCAGCAGCCCGCTAGCGGAGTCCTACGAGCAGTACTTC
V: TRBV30; J: TRBJ2-1; size: few; D: .; CDR3: CAWGPELVSFF; DNA: TGTGCCTGGGGCCCGGAACTAGTATCGTTCTTC
V: TRBV19; J: TRBJ1-1; size: many; D: .; CDR3: CASSGYTEAFF; DNA: TGTGCCAGTAGTGGGTACACTGAAGCTTTCTTT
V: TRBV20-1; J: TRBJ2-3; size: few; D: TRBD2; CDR3: CSAQRGALTDTQYF; DNA: TGCAGTGCTCAGCGGGGGGCACTCACAGATACGCAGTATTTT
V: TRBV6-1; J: TRBJ1-2; size: many; D: TRBD1; CDR3: CASSVTGNYGYTF; DNA: TGTGCCAGCAGTGTGACAGGGAATTATGGCTACACCTTC
V: TRBV29-1; J: TRBJ2-7; size: many; D: .; CDR3: CSVAIQSNEQYF; DNA: TGCAGCGTTGCGATACAATCCAACGAGCAGTACTTC
V: TRBV24-1; J: TRBJ1-2; size: .; D: .; CDR3: CATSVDGAYGYTF; DNA: TGTGCCACCAGTGTGGACGGCGCCTATGGCTACACCTTC